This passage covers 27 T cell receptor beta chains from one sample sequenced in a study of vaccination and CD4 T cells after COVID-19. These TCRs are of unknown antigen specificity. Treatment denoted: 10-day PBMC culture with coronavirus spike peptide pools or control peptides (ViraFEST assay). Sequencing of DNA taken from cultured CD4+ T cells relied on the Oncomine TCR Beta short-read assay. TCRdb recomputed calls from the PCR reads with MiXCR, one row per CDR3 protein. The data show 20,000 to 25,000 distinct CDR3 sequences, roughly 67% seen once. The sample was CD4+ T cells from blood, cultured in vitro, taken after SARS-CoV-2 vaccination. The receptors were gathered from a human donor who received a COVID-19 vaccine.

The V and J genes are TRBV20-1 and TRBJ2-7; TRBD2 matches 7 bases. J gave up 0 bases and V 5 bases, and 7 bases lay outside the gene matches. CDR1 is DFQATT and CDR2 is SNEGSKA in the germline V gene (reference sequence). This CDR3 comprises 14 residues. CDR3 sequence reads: CSAARGGSSYEQYF. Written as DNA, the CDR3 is TGCAGTGCTGCCCGCGGGGGTAGCTCCTACGAGCAGTACTTC.

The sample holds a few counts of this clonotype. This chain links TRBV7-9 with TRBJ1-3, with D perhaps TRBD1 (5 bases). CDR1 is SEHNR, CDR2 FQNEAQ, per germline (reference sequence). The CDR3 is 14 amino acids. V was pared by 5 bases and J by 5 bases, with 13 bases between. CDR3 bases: TGTGCCAGCAGCCGGGACGGTTGGAGAAACACCATATATTTT. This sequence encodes CASSRDGWRNTIYF.

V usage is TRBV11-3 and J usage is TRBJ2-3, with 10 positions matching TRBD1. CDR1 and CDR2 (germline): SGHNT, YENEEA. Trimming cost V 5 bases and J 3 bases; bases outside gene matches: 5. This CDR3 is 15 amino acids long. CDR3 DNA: TGTGCCAGCAGCCCTCGACAGGGGGCAACAGATACGCAGTATTTT. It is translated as CASSPRQGATDTQYF.

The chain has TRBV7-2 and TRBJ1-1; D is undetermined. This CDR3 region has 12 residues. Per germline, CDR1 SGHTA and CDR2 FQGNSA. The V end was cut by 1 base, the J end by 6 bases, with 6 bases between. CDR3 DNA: TGTGCCAGCAGCTTAGTGGGAGCTGAAGCTTTCTTT. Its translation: CASSLVGAEAFF. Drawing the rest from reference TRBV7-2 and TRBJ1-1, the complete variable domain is GAGVSQSPSNKVTEKGKDVELRCDPISGHTALYWYRQSLGQGLEFLIYFQGNSAPDKSGLPSDRFSAERTGGSVSTLTIQRTQQEDSAVYLCASSLVGAEAFFGQGTRLTVV.

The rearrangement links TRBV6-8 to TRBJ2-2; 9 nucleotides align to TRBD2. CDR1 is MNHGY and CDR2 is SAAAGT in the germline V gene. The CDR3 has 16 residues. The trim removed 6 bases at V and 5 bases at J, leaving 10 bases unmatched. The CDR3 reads CASRWRGGLGTGELFF. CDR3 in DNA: TGTGCCAGCAGGTGGCGGGGGGGCCTAGGGACCGGGGAGCTGTTTTTT.

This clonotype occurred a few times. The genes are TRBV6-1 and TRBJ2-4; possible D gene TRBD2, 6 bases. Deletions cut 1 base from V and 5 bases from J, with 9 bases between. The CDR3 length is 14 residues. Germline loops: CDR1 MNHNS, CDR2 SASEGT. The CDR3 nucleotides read TGTGCCAGCAGTGAAGGGAGGGGCCAAAACATTCAGTACTTC. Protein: CASSEGRGQNIQYF.

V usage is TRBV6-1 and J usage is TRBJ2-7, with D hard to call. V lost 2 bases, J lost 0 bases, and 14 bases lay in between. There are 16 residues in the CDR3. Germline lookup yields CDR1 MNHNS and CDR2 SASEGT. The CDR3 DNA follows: TGTGCCAGCAGTGAACCCCATGGTGTGAGCTCCTACGAGCAGTACTTC. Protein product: CASSEPHGVSSYEQYF.

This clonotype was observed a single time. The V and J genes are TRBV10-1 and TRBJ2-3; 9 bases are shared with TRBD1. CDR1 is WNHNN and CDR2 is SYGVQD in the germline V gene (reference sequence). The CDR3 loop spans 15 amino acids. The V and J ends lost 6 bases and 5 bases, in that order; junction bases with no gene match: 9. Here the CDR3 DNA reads TGCGCCAGCAGCCTCGGACAGGGGATGGGAGATACGCAGTATTTT. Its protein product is CASSLGQGMGDTQYF.

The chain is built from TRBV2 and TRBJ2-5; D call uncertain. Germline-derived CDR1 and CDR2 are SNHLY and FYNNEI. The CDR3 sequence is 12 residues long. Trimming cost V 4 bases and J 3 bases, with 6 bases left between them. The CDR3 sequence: CASSVGKETQYF. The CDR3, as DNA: TGTGCCAGCAGTGTGGGAAAAGAGACCCAGTACTTC.

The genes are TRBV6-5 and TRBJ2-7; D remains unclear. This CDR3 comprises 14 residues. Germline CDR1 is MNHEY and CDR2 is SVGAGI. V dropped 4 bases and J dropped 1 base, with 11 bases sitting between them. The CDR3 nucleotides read TGTGCCAGCAGTTTTCAACTCCCATCCTACGAGCAGTACTTC. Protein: CASSFQLPSYEQYF.

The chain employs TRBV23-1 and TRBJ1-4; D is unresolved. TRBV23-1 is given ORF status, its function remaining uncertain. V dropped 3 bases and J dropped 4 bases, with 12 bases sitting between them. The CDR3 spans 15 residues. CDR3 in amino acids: CASSHGYSFNEKLFF. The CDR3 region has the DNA TGCGCCAGCAGTCACGGGTACAGCTTTAATGAAAAACTGTTTTTT.

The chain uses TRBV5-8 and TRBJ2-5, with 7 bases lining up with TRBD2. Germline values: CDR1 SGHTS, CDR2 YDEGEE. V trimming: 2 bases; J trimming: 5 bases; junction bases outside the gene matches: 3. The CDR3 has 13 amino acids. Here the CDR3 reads CASSLGLEETQYF. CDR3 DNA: TGTGCCAGCAGCTTAGGACTAGAGGAGACCCAGTACTTC.

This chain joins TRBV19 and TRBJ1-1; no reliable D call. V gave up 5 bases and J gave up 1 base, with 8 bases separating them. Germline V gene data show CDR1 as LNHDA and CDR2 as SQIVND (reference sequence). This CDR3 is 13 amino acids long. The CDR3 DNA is TGTGCCAGTAGTTCGGGAAGGAACACTGAAGCTTTCTTT. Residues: CASSSGRNTEAFF.

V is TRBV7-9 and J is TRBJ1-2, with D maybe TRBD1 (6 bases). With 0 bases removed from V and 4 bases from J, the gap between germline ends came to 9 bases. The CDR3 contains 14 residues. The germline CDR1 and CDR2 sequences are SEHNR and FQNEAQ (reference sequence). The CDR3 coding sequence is TGTGCCAGCAGCTTAGCGGGACACTTCTATGGCTACACCTTC. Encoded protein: CASSLAGHFYGYTF.

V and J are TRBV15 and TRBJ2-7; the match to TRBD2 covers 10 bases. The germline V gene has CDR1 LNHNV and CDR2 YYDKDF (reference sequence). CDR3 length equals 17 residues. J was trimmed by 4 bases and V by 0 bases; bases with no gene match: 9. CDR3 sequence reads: CATSRDPLAGILYEQYF. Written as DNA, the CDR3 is TGTGCCACCAGCAGAGACCCACTAGCGGGGATCTTATACGAGCAGTACTTC.

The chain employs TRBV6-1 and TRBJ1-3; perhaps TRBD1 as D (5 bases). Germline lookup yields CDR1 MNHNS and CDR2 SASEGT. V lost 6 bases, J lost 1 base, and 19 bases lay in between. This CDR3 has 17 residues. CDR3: CASSSSSETASGNTIYF. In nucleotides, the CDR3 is TGTGCCAGCAGCAGTAGCTCGGAGACAGCATCTGGAAACACCATATATTTT.

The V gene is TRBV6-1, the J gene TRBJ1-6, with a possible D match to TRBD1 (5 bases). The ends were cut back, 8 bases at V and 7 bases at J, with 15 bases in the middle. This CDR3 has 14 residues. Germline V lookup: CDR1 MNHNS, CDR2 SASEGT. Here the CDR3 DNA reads TGTGCCAGCTCCCGAGACAGCGACAATTCACCCCTCCACTTT. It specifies CASSRDSDNSPLHF.

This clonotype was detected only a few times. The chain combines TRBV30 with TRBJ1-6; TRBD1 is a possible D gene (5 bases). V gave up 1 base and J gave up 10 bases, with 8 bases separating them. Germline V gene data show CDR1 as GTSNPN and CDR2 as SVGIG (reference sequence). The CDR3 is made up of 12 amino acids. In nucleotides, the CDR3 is TGTGCCTGGAGTGGGGGGTGGTCACCCCTCCACTTT. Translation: CAWSGGWSPLHF.

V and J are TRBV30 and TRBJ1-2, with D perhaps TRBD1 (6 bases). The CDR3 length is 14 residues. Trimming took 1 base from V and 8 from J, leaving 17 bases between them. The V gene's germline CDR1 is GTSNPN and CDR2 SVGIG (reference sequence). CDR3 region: CAWSDPGTSEGYTF. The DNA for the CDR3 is TGTGCCTGGAGTGATCCCGGGACATCCGAGGGCTACACCTTC.

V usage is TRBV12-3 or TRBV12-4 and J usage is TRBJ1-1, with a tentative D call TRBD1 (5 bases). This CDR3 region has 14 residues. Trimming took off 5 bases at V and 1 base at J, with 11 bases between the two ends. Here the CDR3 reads CASSLSGTNTEAFF. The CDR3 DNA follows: TGTGCCAGCAGTCTATCCGGGACGAACACTGAAGCTTTCTTT.

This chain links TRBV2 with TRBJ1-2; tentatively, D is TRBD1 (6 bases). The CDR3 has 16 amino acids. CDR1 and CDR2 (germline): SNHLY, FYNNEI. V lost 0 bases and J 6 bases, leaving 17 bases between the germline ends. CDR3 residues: CASSEALGGRVDGYTF. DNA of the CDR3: TGTGCCAGCAGTGAAGCGCTTGGGGGCAGGGTGGATGGCTACACCTTC.

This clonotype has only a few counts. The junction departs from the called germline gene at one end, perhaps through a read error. As DNA, the CDR3 is TGTGCCAGCGGTGACAGGGTAGCTTTCTTT. This sequence encodes CASGDRVAFF. V is TRBV6-1 and J is TRBJ1-1, with 7 bases matching TRBD1. Germline V gene data show CDR1 as MNHNS and CDR2 as SASEGT. The length of the CDR3 is 10 residues.

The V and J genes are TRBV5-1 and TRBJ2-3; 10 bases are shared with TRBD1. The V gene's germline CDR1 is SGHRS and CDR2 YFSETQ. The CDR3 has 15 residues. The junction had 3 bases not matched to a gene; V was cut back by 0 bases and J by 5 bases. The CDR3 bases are TGCGCCAGCAGCTTGGGACAGGGGGCCCTAGATACGCAGTATTTT. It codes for CASSLGQGALDTQYF.

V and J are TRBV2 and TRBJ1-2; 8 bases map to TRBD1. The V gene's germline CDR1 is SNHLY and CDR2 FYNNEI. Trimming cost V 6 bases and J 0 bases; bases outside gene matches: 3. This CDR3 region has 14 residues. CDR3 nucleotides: TGTGCCAGCAGACTCAGGGGGCCTAACTATGGCTACACCTTC. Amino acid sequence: CASRLRGPNYGYTF.

The CDR3, as DNA: TGTGCCAGCAGTTTCGGACAGGGGGTATACGAGCAGTACTTC. Its translation: CASSFGQGVYEQYF. The chain uses TRBV6-5 and TRBJ2-7, with 10 bases aligning to TRBD1. This CDR3 spans 14 amino acids. Trimming cost V 4 bases and J 4 bases; bases outside gene matches: 4. Germline V CDR1 and CDR2: MNHEY, SVGAGI.

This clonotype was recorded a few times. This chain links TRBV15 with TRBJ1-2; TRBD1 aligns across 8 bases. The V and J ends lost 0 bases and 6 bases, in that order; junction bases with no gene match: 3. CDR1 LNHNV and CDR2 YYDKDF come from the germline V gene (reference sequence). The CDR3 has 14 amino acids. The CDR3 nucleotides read TGTGCCACCAGCAGAGATCTACAGGGGGATGGCTACACCTTC. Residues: CATSRDLQGDGYTF.

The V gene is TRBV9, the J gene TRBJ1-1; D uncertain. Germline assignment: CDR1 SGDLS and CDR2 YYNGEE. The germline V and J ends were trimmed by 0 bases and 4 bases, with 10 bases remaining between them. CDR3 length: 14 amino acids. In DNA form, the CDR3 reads TGTGCCAGCAGCGTAGCCCCTGAAGGCACTGAAGCTTTCTTT. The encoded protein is CASSVAPEGTEAFF. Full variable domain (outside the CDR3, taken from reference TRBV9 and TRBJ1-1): DSGVTQTPKHLITATGQRVTLRCSPRSGDLSVYWYQQSLDQGLQFLIQYYNGEERAKGNILERFSAQQFPDLHSELNLSSLELGDSALYFCASSVAPEGTEAFFGQGTRLTVV.